This T cell receptor (beta chain) was sequenced for a study of blood T cell repertoires in COVID-19. About the research overall: Samples representing acute and convalescent COVID-19 were sourced from the United States, Italy and Spain. PBMCs, B-cell-depleted T cells, or T cells were the source of the cDNA or gDNA that made up the material.

CDR1 SGHRS and CDR2 YFSETQ come from the germline V gene. Trimming removed 4 bases from V and 2 bases from J; junction bases left unmatched: 2. This CDR3 contains 13 residues. While infection was still active, Seattle patients were enrolled and then followed longitudinally. In the authors' workflow: Amplification with reference gene primers provided the estimates of nucleated cell counts. Sequencing used immunoSEQ multiplex PCR; TCRdb keeps in-frame clones, though not all of them. The DNA gave D and trimming, while V, J and clone size come from that table. The repertoire holds roughly 180,000 clones, roughly 78% seen once, with 8% to 8.5% in the top ten.

This TCR was sampled from a woman aged 60-75 years with COVID-19, enrolled during active disease. The sample comprised peripheral blood. V is TRBV5-1 and J is TRBJ2-7; 8 nucleotides match TRBD1. The CDR3 nucleotides read TGCGCCAGCAGCCGGGACAGGACCTACGAGCAGTACTTC. It encodes CASSRDRTYEQYF.